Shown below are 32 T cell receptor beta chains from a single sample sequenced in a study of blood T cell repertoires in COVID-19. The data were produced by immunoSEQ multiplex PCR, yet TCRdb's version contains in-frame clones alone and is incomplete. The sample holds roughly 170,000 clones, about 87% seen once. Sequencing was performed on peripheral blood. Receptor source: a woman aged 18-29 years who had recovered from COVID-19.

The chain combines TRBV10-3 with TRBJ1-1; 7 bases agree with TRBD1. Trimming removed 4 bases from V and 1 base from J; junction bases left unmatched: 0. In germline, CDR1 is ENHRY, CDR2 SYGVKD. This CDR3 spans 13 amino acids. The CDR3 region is CAISGTGNTEAFF. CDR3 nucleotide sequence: TGTGCCATCAGTGGGACAGGGAACACTGAAGCTTTCTTT.

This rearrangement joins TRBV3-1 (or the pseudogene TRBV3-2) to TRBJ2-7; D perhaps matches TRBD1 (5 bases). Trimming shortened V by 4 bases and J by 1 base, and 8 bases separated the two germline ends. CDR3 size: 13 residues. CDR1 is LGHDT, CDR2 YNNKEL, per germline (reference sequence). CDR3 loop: CASSPRQSYEQYF. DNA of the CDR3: TGTGCCAGCAGCCCTCGACAGTCCTACGAGCAGTACTTC.

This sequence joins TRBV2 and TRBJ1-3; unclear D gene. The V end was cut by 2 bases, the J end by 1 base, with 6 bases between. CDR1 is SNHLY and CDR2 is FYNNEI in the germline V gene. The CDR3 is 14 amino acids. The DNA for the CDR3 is TGTGCCAGCAGTGAAAGAGGGTCTGGAAACACCATATATTTT. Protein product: CASSERGSGNTIYF. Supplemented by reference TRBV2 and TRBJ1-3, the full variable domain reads EPEVTQTPSHQVTQMGQEVILRCVPISNHLYFYWYRQILGQKVEFLVSFYNNEISEKSEIFDDQFSVERPDGSNFTLKIRSTKLEDSAMYFCASSERGSGNTIYFGEGSWLTVV.

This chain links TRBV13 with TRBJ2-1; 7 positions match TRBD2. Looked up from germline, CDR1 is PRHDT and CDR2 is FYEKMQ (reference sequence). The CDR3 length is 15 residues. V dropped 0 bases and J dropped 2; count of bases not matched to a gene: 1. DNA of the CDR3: TGTGCCAGCAGCTTAGGTGGGAGGGCCTACAATGAGCAGTTCTTC. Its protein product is CASSLGGRAYNEQFF.

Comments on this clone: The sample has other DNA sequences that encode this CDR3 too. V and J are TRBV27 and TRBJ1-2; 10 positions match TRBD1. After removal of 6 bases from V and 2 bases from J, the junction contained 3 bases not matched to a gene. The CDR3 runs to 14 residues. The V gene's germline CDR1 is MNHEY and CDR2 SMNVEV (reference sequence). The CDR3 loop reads CASSRQGANYGYTF. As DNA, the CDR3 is TGTGCCAGCAGCCGACAGGGGGCGAACTATGGCTACACCTTC.

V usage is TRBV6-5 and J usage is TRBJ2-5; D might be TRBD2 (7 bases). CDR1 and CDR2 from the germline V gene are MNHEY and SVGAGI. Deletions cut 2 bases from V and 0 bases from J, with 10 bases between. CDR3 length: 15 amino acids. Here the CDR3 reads CASSYRGGYQETQYF. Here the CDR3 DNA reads TGTGCCAGCAGTTACAGGGGGGGCTACCAAGAGACCCAGTACTTC.

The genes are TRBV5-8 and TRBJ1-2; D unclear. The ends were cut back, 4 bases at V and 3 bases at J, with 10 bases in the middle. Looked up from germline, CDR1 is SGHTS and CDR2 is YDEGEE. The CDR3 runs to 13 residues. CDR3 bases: TGTGCCAGCAGCGTAGTTAATCACTATGGCTACACCTTC. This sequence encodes CASSVVNHYGYTF.

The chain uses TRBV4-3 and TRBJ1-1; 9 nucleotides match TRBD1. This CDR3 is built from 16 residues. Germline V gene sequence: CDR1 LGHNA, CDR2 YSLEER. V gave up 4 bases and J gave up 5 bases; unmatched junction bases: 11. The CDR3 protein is CASSPGTGRRGTEAFF. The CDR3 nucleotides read TGCGCCAGCAGCCCCGGGACAGGGCGTCGGGGGACTGAAGCTTTCTTT.

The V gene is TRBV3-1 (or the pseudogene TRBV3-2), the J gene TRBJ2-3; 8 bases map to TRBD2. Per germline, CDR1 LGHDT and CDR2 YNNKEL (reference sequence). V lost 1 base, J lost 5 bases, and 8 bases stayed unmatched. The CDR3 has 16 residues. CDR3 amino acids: CASSQARRGGLDTQYF. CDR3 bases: TGTGCCAGCAGCCAAGCCCGCCGGGGGGGCTTAGATACGCAGTATTTT.

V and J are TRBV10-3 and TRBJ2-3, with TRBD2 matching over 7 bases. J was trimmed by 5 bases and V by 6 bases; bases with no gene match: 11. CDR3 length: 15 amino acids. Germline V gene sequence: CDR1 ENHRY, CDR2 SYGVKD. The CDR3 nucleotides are TGTGCCATCAGCGGGGGGAACTTAGCGGGAGATACGCAGTATTTT. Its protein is CAISGGNLAGDTQYF.

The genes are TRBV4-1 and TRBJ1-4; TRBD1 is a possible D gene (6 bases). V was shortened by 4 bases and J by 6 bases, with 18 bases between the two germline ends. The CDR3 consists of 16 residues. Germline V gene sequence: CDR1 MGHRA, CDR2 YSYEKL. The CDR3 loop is CASSRSNRVGDEKLFF. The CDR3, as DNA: TGCGCCAGCAGCCGCTCGAACAGGGTGGGGGATGAAAAACTGTTTTTT.

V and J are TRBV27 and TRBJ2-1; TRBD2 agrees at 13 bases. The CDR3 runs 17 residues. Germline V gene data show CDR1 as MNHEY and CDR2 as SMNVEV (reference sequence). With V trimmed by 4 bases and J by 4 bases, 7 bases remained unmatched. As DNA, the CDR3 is TGTGCCAGCAGTTCCCTAGGGACTAGCGGGATGTACAATGAGCAGTTCTTC. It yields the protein CASSSLGTSGMYNEQFF.

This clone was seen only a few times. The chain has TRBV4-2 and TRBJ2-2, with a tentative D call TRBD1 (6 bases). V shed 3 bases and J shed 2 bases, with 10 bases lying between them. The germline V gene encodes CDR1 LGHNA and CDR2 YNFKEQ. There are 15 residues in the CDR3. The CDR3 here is CASSQGAENTGELFF. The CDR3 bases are TGTGCCAGCAGCCAGGGGGCGGAAAACACCGGGGAGCTGTTTTTT.

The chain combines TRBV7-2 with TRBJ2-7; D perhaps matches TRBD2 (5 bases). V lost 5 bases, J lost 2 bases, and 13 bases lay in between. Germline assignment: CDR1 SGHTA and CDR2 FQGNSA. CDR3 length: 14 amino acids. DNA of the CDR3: TGTGCCAGCAGCCCTCGGGAAGGAGCCTACGAGCAGTACTTC. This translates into CASSPREGAYEQYF.

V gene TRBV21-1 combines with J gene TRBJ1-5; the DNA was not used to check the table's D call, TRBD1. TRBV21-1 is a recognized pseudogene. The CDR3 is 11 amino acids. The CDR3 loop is CASSIPLAEHF. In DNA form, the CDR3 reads TGTGCCAGCAGCATACCCCTTGCAGAGCATTTT.

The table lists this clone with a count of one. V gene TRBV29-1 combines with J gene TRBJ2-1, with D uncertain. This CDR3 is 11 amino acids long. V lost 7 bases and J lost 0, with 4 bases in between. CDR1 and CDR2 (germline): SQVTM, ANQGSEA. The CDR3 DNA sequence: TGCAGCGCCAGCTCCTACAATGAGCAGTTCTTC. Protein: CSASSYNEQFF.

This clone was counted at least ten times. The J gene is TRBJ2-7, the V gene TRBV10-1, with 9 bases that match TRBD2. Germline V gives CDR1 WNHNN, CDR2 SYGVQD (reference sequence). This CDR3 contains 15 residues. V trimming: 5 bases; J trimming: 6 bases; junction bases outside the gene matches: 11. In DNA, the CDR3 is TGCGCCAGCAGTCACCTGGGCGGGAGGGCACGCGAGCAGTACGTC. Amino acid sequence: CASSHLGGRAREQYV.

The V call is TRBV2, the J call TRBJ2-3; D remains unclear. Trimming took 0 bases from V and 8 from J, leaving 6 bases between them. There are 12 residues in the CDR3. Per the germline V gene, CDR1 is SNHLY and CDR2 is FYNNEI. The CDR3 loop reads CASSEASPTQYF. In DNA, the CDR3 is TGTGCCAGCAGTGAAGCCTCCCCTACGCAGTATTTT.

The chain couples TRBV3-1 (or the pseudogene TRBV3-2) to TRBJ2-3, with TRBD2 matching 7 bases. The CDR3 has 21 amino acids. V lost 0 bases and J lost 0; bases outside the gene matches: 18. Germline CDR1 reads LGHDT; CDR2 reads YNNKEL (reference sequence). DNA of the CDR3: TGTGCCAGCAGCCAAGATGAATTTATTTTGCGGGGGATCGCTAGCACAGATACGCAGTATTTT. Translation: CASSQDEFILRGIASTDTQYF.

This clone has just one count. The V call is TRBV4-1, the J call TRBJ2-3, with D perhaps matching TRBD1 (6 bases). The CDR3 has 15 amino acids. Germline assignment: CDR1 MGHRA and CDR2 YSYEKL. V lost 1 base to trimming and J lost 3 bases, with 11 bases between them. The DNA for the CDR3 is TGCGCCAGCAGCCAAGGAAGGGGGTTGACAGATACGCAGTATTTT. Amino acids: CASSQGRGLTDTQYF.

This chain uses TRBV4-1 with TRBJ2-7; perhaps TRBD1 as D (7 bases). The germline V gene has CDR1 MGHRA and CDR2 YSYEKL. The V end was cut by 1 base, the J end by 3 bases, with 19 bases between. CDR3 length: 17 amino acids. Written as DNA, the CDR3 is TGCGCCAGCAGCCAAGCCGGCGGGACAGTAAGGAACTACGAGCAGTACTTC. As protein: CASSQAGGTVRNYEQYF.

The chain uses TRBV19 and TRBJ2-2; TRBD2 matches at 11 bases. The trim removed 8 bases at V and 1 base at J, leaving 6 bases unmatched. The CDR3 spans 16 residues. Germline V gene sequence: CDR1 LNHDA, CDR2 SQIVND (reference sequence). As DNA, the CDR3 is TGTGCCAGTCGTACTAGCGGGGGCCGGAACACCGGGGAGCTGTTTTTT. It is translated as CASRTSGGRNTGELFF.

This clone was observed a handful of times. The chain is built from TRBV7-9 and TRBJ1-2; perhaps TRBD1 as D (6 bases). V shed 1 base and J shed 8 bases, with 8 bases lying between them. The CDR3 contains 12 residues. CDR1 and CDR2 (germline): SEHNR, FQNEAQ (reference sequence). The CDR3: CASSLDQGGYTF. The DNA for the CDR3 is TGTGCCAGCAGCTTAGACCAGGGGGGCTACACCTTC.

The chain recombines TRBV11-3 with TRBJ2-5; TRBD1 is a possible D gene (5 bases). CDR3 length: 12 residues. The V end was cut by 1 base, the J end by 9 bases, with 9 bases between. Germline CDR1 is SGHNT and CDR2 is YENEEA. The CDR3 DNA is TGTGCCAGCAGCTTAGGGTCAGGGCCCCAGTACTTC. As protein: CASSLGSGPQYF.

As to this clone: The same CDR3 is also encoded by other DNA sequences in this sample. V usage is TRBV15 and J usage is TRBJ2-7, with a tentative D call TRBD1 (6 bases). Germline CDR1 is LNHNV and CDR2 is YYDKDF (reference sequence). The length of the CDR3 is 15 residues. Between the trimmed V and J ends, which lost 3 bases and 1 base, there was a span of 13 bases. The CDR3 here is CATSRTGQGSYEQYF. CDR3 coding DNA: TGTGCCACCAGCAGGACGGGACAAGGATCCTACGAGCAGTACTTC.

CDR3 DNA sequence: TGTGCCAGCAGTTCGCGGTTTGGGGGGACTAACTATGGCTACACCTTC. As protein: CASSSRFGGTNYGYTF. This chain links TRBV27 with TRBJ1-2; perhaps TRBD1 as D (5 bases). Germline assignment: CDR1 MNHEY and CDR2 SMNVEV (reference sequence). The CDR3 is 16 amino acids. The V end was cut by 4 bases, the J end by 0 bases, with 15 bases between.

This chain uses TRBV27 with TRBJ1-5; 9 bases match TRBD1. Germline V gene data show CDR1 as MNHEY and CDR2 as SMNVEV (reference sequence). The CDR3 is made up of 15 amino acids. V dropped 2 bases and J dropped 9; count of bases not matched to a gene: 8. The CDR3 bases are TGTGCCAGCAGTTTAGGGACAGGGTCATGGGTGCCCCAGCATTTT. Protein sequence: CASSLGTGSWVPQHF.

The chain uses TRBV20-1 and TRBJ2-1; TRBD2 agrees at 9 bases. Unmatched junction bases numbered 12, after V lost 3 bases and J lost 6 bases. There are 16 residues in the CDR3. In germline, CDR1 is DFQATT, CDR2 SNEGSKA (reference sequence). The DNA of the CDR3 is TGCAGTGCTAGTGGTTTAGCGGGAGTTTCGGTCAATGAGCAGTTCTTC. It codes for CSASGLAGVSVNEQFF.

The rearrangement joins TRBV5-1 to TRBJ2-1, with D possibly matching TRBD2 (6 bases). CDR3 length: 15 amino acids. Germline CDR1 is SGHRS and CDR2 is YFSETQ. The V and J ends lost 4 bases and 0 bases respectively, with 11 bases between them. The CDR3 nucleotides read TGCGCCAGCAGCCCCCGGGAGTTCTCCTACAATGAGCAGTTCTTC. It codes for CASSPREFSYNEQFF.

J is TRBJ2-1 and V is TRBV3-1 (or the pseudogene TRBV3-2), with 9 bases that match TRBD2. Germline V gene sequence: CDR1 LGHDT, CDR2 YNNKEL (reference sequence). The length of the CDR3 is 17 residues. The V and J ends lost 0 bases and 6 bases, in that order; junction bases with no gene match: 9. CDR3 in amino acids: CASSQDLASGKGNEQFF. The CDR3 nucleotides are TGTGCCAGCAGCCAAGATTTGGCTAGCGGGAAAGGCAATGAGCAGTTCTTC.

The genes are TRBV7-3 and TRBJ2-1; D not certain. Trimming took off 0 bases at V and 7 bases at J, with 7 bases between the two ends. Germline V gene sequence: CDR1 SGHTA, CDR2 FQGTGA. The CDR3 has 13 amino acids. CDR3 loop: CASSLTRVNEQFF. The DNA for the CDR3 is TGTGCCAGCAGCTTAACACGGGTGAATGAGCAGTTCTTC.

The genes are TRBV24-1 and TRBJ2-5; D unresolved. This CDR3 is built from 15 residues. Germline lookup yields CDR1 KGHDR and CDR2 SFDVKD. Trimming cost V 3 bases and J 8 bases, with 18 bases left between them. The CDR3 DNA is TGTGCCACCAGTGATCAAAGACTCCCCGGCGACACCCAGTACTTC. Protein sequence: CATSDQRLPGDTQYF.